These T cell receptor beta chains were read from a single sample in a study of blood T cell repertoires in COVID-19. Method: immunoSEQ multiplex PCR; TCRdb's copy keeps in-frame clones and lacks some. This table holds about 100,000 clones, about 90% found once. Specimen: peripheral blood. The receptor source for this set is a man aged 30 to 39 in a cohort sampled during active COVID-19. Both conserved end residues are part of each CDR3. D genes are given only for firm matches. Not all rows give a size; the values are once, few, many and, for expanded clones, a class.

d_call: NA; v_call: TRBV28; j_call: TRBJ1-1; clone_size: NA; cdr3_aa: CASSLRGEAFF; cdr3_nt: TGTGCCAGCAGTTTACGGGGTGAAGCTTTCTTT
d_call: TRBD1; v_call: TRBV19; j_call: TRBJ1-2; clone_size: NA; cdr3_aa: CASSRQGANGYTF; cdr3_nt: TGTGCCAGTTCCCGCCAGGGGGCGAATGGCTACACCTTC
d_call: TRBD1; v_call: TRBV27; j_call: TRBJ2-7; clone_size: NA; cdr3_aa: CASSPRTGLSYEQYF; cdr3_nt: TGTGCCAGCAGTCCCCGGACAGGTCTAAGTTACGAGCAGTACTTC
d_call: NA; v_call: TRBV6-2/TRBV6-3; j_call: TRBJ2-5; clone_size: NA; cdr3_aa: CASSQEGREETQYF; cdr3_nt: TGTGCCAGCAGCCAAGAAGGGCGGGAAGAGACCCAGTACTTC
d_call: NA; v_call: TRBV7-8; j_call: TRBJ1-1; clone_size: NA; cdr3_aa: CASSLFYGERVPMNTEAFF; cdr3_nt: TGTGCCAGCAGCCTATTTTACGGGGAACGGGTCCCGATGAACACTGAAGCTTTCTTT
d_call: TRBD2; v_call: TRBV5-1; j_call: TRBJ2-3; clone_size: few; cdr3_aa: CASSFGLAGAYTDTQYF; cdr3_nt: TGCGCCAGCAGCTTCGGACTAGCGGGGGCCTACACAGATACGCAGTATTTT
d_call: NA; v_call: TRBV9; j_call: TRBJ2-2; clone_size: NA; cdr3_aa: CASSVRQNTGELFF; cdr3_nt: TGTGCCAGCAGCGTAAGACAGAACACCGGGGAGCTGTTTTTT
d_call: NA; v_call: TRBV7-2; j_call: TRBJ2-7; clone_size: NA; cdr3_aa: CASSLAEAGRYEQYF; cdr3_nt: TGTGCCAGCAGCTTAGCCGAGGCAGGGAGGTACGAGCAGTACTTC
d_call: NA; v_call: TRBV30; j_call: TRBJ2-3; clone_size: NA; cdr3_aa: CAWSGGLYTQYF; cdr3_nt: TGTGCCTGGAGTGGAGGACTTTATACGCAGTATTTT
d_call: NA; v_call: TRBV3-1/TRBV3-2; j_call: TRBJ1-6; clone_size: NA; cdr3_aa: CASTQDRKNFNSPLHF; cdr3_nt: TGTGCCAGCACCCAAGACAGAAAGAATTTTAATTCACCCCTCCACTTT
d_call: NA; v_call: TRBV28; j_call: TRBJ2-2; clone_size: NA; cdr3_aa: CASSRGTGELFF; cdr3_nt: TGTGCCAGCAGCAGGGGCACCGGGGAGCTGTTTTTT
d_call: NA; v_call: TRBV6-5; j_call: TRBJ2-7; clone_size: few; cdr3_aa: CASSYAGGDYEQYF; cdr3_nt: TGTGCCAGCAGTTATGCGGGCGGCGACTACGAGCAGTACTTC
d_call: TRBD1; v_call: TRBV19; j_call: TRBJ1-2; clone_size: NA; cdr3_aa: CASSISAARGMDYGYTF; cdr3_nt: TGTGCCAGTAGTATTAGCGCGGCCAGGGGGATGGACTATGGCTACACCTTC
d_call: NA; v_call: TRBV2; j_call: TRBJ1-4; clone_size: NA; cdr3_aa: CASSLTGGEKLFF; cdr3_nt: TGTGCCAGCAGTTTGACCGGCGGGGAAAAACTGTTTTTT
d_call: TRBD1; v_call: TRBV6-5; j_call: TRBJ1-2; clone_size: NA; cdr3_aa: CASSSPGQGNGYTF; cdr3_nt: TGTGCCAGCAGTTCCCCGGGACAGGGGAATGGCTACACCTTC
d_call: TRBD1; v_call: TRBV6-4; j_call: TRBJ2-7; clone_size: NA; cdr3_aa: CASSEAGTGGYEQYF; cdr3_nt: TGTGCCAGCAGTGAAGCCGGGACAGGGGGCTACGAGCAGTACTTC
d_call: NA; v_call: TRBV1; j_call: TRBJ1-2; clone_size: NA; cdr3_aa: CTSSRRRIDYGYTF; cdr3_nt: TGCACCAGCAGCCGGAGGCGGATCGACTATGGCTACACCTTC
d_call: NA; v_call: TRBV7-2; j_call: TRBJ1-5; clone_size: NA; cdr3_aa: CASSLSGQGKQPQHF; cdr3_nt: TGTGCCAGCAGCTTATCGGGGCAGGGGAAACAGCCCCAGCATTTT
d_call: NA; v_call: TRBV19; j_call: TRBJ1-1; clone_size: NA; cdr3_aa: CASSPGHTNTEAFF; cdr3_nt: TGTGCCAGTTCGCCGGGACACACTAACACTGAAGCTTTCTTT
d_call: NA; v_call: TRBV24-1; j_call: TRBJ2-2; clone_size: NA; cdr3_aa: CATRGQGNTGELFF; cdr3_nt: TGTGCCACCAGAGGCCAGGGGAACACCGGGGAGCTGTTTTTT
d_call: NA; v_call: TRBV5-5; j_call: TRBJ1-2; clone_size: NA; cdr3_aa: CASQTPGYGYTF; cdr3_nt: TGTGCCAGCCAGACCCCAGGCTATGGCTACACCTTC
d_call: NA; v_call: TRBV9; j_call: TRBJ1-3; clone_size: NA; cdr3_aa: CASSADKTDSGNTIYF; cdr3_nt: TGTGCCAGCAGCGCCGACAAGACGGACTCTGGAAACACCATATATTTT
d_call: NA; v_call: TRBV12-3/TRBV12-4; j_call: TRBJ2-5; clone_size: once; cdr3_aa: CASSADRETQYF; cdr3_nt: TGTGCCAGCAGTGCAGACAGAGAGACCCAGTACTTC
d_call: NA; v_call: TRBV5-6; j_call: TRBJ1-5; clone_size: NA; cdr3_aa: CASSQGTWNQPQHF; cdr3_nt: TGTGCCAGCAGCCAAGGGACTTGGAATCAGCCCCAGCATTTT
d_call: NA; v_call: TRBV6-5; j_call: TRBJ1-2; clone_size: NA; cdr3_aa: CASNQYSRAIYGYTF; cdr3_nt: TGTGCCAGCAATCAGTACAGCCGTGCAATCTATGGCTACACCTTC
d_call: TRBD2; v_call: TRBV7-2; j_call: TRBJ2-3; clone_size: NA; cdr3_aa: CASSSTSGGADTQYF; cdr3_nt: TGTGCCAGCAGCTCGACTAGCGGGGGGGCTGATACGCAGTATTTT
d_call: NA; v_call: TRBV3-1/TRBV3-2; j_call: TRBJ2-1; clone_size: NA; cdr3_aa: CASSQGTDRGNEQFF; cdr3_nt: TGTGCCAGCAGCCAAGGCACCGATAGGGGCAATGAGCAGTTCTTC
d_call: NA; v_call: TRBV27; j_call: TRBJ1-4; clone_size: NA; cdr3_aa: CASSLVTPTLNEKLFF; cdr3_nt: TGTGCCAGCAGTTTAGTAACCCCAACTCTTAATGAAAAACTGTTTTTT
d_call: TRBD2; v_call: TRBV7-8; j_call: TRBJ2-3; clone_size: NA; cdr3_aa: CASSSRLAGGLTDTQYF; cdr3_nt: TGTGCCAGCAGCTCGAGACTAGCGGGGGGGCTTACAGATACGCAGTATTTT
d_call: NA; v_call: TRBV6-5; j_call: TRBJ1-5; clone_size: NA; cdr3_aa: CASRRGGDAQPQHF; cdr3_nt: TGTGCCAGCAGGCGGGGGGGGGACGCTCAGCCCCAGCATTTT
d_call: NA; v_call: TRBV6-1; j_call: TRBJ1-5; clone_size: once; cdr3_aa: CASSEAGYSNQPQHF; cdr3_nt: TGTGCCAGCAGTGAGGCAGGCTATAGCAATCAGCCCCAGCATTTT
d_call: TRBD1; v_call: TRBV14; j_call: TRBJ1-2; clone_size: NA; cdr3_aa: CASSSTGNSYGYTF; cdr3_nt: TGTGCCAGCAGTTCGACAGGGAACTCCTATGGCTACACCTTC
d_call: TRBD1; v_call: TRBV11-2; j_call: TRBJ1-2; clone_size: NA; cdr3_aa: CASSLGRQGGNYGYTF; cdr3_nt: TGTGCCAGCAGCTTAGGTCGCCAGGGGGGAAACTATGGCTACACCTTC
d_call: NA; v_call: TRBV6-1; j_call: TRBJ2-7; clone_size: NA; cdr3_aa: CASSESISGEQYF; cdr3_nt: TGTGCCAGCAGTGAGTCGATAAGCGGTGAGCAGTACTTC
d_call: TRBD1; v_call: TRBV27; j_call: TRBJ1-2; clone_size: NA; cdr3_aa: CASSRGQGEGDYGYTF; cdr3_nt: TGTGCCAGCAGTAGGGGACAGGGGGAGGGAGACTATGGCTACACCTTC
d_call: TRBD1; v_call: TRBV28; j_call: TRBJ1-5; clone_size: NA; cdr3_aa: CASRLYGTGSQPQHF; cdr3_nt: TGTGCCAGCAGACTTTATGGGACAGGGAGTCAGCCCCAGCATTTT
d_call: TRBD2; v_call: TRBV5-8; j_call: TRBJ2-2; clone_size: NA; cdr3_aa: CASSPFDAGGTGELFF; cdr3_nt: TGTGCCAGCAGCCCCTTTGACGCGGGGGGCACCGGGGAGCTGTTTTTT
d_call: TRBD1; v_call: TRBV10-1; j_call: TRBJ2-2; clone_size: NA; cdr3_aa: CASSAGTANTGELFF; cdr3_nt: TGCGCCAGCAGCGCCGGGACAGCGAACACCGGGGAGCTGTTTTTT
d_call: NA; v_call: TRBV6-2/TRBV6-3; j_call: TRBJ2-1; clone_size: few; cdr3_aa: CASSGGGVINEQFF; cdr3_nt: TGTGCCAGCAGTGGAGGGGGCGTAATTAATGAGCAGTTCTTC
d_call: TRBD1; v_call: TRBV6-1; j_call: TRBJ1-2; clone_size: NA; cdr3_aa: CASSEGTGYNYGYTF; cdr3_nt: TGTGCCAGCAGTGAAGGGACAGGTTATAACTATGGCTACACCTTC
d_call: TRBD2; v_call: TRBV2; j_call: TRBJ2-7; clone_size: NA; cdr3_aa: CASSNGAGGTYEQYF; cdr3_nt: TGTGCCAGCAGCAACGGGGCGGGGGGGACTTACGAGCAGTACTTC
d_call: TRBD1; v_call: TRBV10-3; j_call: TRBJ2-2; clone_size: NA; cdr3_aa: CAIQAGGNTGELFF; cdr3_nt: TGTGCCATCCAGGCAGGGGGGAACACCGGGGAGCTGTTTTTT
d_call: TRBD1; v_call: TRBV6-5; j_call: TRBJ1-4; clone_size: NA; cdr3_aa: CASNRQGRGEKLFF; cdr3_nt: TGTGCCAGCAACCGACAGGGCCGGGGGGAAAAACTGTTTTTT
d_call: TRBD2; v_call: TRBV5-5; j_call: TRBJ2-7; clone_size: NA; cdr3_aa: CASSPWTSTEQYF; cdr3_nt: TGTGCCAGCAGCCCCTGGACTAGTACCGAGCAGTACTTC
d_call: TRBD2; v_call: TRBV24-1; j_call: TRBJ2-5; clone_size: NA; cdr3_aa: CATSLPTSGRPKTQYF; cdr3_nt: TGTGCCACCAGTTTACCCACTAGCGGGCGCCCCAAGACCCAGTACTTC
d_call: TRBD2; v_call: TRBV24-1; j_call: TRBJ2-1; clone_size: NA; cdr3_aa: CATSDRRGGGGALNEQFF; cdr3_nt: TGTGCCACCAGTGACCGTCGAGGTGGCGGGGGGGCCTTAAATGAGCAGTTCTTC
d_call: TRBD2; v_call: TRBV7-2; j_call: TRBJ2-1; clone_size: once; cdr3_aa: CASSSLGGVLYNEQFF; cdr3_nt: TGTGCCAGCAGCTCTTTGGGGGGGGTTCTTTACAATGAGCAGTTCTTC
d_call: TRBD1; v_call: TRBV10-3; j_call: TRBJ2-6; clone_size: NA; cdr3_aa: CAIRPDRGSPSGANVLTF; cdr3_nt: TGTGCCATCAGACCGGACAGGGGCTCCCCTTCTGGGGCCAACGTCCTGACTTTC
d_call: NA; v_call: TRBV5-5; j_call: TRBJ2-7; clone_size: NA; cdr3_aa: CASSYGQEQYF; cdr3_nt: TGTGCCAGCAGCTATGGACAAGAGCAGTACTTC
d_call: NA; v_call: TRBV19; j_call: TRBJ1-2; clone_size: once; cdr3_aa: CASRWRGGEGYTF; cdr3_nt: TGTGCCAGTAGATGGAGAGGCGGTGAAGGCTACACCTTC
d_call: NA; v_call: TRBV28; j_call: TRBJ1-2; clone_size: NA; cdr3_aa: CASSSGSRYGYTF; cdr3_nt: TGTGCCAGCAGCTCAGGGTCCCGCTATGGCTACACCTTC